The TCR beta chain described here comes from a study of T cell responses to AZD1222 COVID-19 vaccine. V dropped 4 bases and J dropped 7 bases, with 20 bases sitting between them. Germline loops: CDR1 SNHLY, CDR2 FYNNEI. The CDR3 is 15 residues long. Clones were sequenced by immunoSEQ multiplex PCR, and TCRdb holds only the in-frame ones, with some missing. The table lists about 140,000 clones, under 95% of them singletons. The source of this sequence is an adult in good health. The sample here was peripheral blood, taken on day 0 of AZD1222 vaccination. The chain combines TRBV2 with TRBJ2-7; the D gene is possibly TRBD2 (7 bases). CDR3 sequence: CASSVAWGGLGEQYF. DNA of the CDR3: TGTGCCAGCAGTGTTGCTTGGGGGGGCCTCGGAGAGCAGTACTTC.